The 31 T cell receptor beta chains reported below all come from one sample, sequenced in a study of T cells in Graves' hyperthyroidism and ophthalmopathy. RNA transcripts were the template for amplifying TCR beta CDR3 regions. Using the HTBI primer set, a first-round RT-PCR was run on the TCR CDR3. In TCRdb, the multiplex PCR reads were re-called with MiXCR into one record per CDR3 protein. The table includes just over 550,000 distinct CDR3 sequences, 46% detected once. Specimen: peripheral blood or thyroid tissue (not recorded which). These receptor sequences come from a woman in her late teens or twenties with Graves' hyperthyroidism.

Note on this clonotype: Possible read error: a much larger clone is one base away. The chain recombines TRBV2 with TRBJ1-4; the D gene is possibly TRBD1 (5 bases). The CDR3 runs 14 residues. Germline V gene sequence: CDR1 SNHLY, CDR2 FYNNEI. The CDR3 coding sequence is TGTGCCGGCAGCGATGCTGACAGAAATGAAAAACTGTTTTTT. This encodes CAGSDADRNEKLFF.

This clonotype was seen a handful of times. The rearrangement links TRBV7-8 to TRBJ1-5; D not resolved. This CDR3 contains 14 residues. The V and J ends lost 1 base and 3 bases respectively, with 7 bases between them. Germline loops: CDR1 SGHVS, CDR2 FQNEAQ. The CDR3 DNA reads TGTGCCAGCAGCTTAGTGGACCTCAATCAGCCCCAGCATTTT. It translates to CASSLVDLNQPQHF. The variable domain in full, completed from reference TRBV7-8 and TRBJ1-5, reads GAGVSQSPRYKVAKRGQDVALRCDPISGHVSLFWYQQALGQGPEFLTYFQNEAQLDKSGLPSDRFFAERPEGSVSTLKIQRTQQEDSAVYLCASSLVDLNQPQHFGDGTRLSIL.

This clonotype was seen a few times. The genes are TRBV7-2 and TRBJ1-4; TRBD1 matches at 7 bases. Germline trimming cut 4 bases from V and 4 bases from J; bases unmatched to any gene: 9. Germline V CDR1 and CDR2: SGHTA, FQGNSA. The CDR3 is 16 amino acids. Here the CDR3 reads CASSSGGGPLNEKLFF. CDR3 nucleotides: TGTGCCAGCAGCTCAGGGGGGGGACCGCTTAATGAAAAACTGTTTTTT.

There are many counts of this clonotype. This chain links TRBV24-1 with TRBJ2-2, with 7 bases fitting TRBD1. CDR1 and CDR2 (germline): KGHDR, SFDVKD. V shed 9 bases and J 6 bases; nucleotides not matched to a gene: 3. The CDR3 runs to 12 residues. As DNA, the CDR3 is TGTGCCACCCTTGGACAGGCCGGGGAGCTGTTTTTT. This sequence encodes CATLGQAGELFF.

This clonotype appeared many times. The chain has TRBV15 and TRBJ2-7, with D perhaps given as TRBD1 or TRBD2 (5 bases each). Germline V gene sequence: CDR1 LNHNV, CDR2 YYDKDF (reference sequence). V was shortened by 3 bases and J by 9 bases, with 18 bases between the two germline ends. CDR3 length: 14 residues. CDR3 protein: CATSSRDEGERQYF. The CDR3 bases are TGTGCCACCAGCAGCCGGGACGAAGGCGAGAGGCAGTACTTC.

The gene calls are TRBV5-1 and TRBJ2-5; possibly TRBD1 for D (5 bases). The CDR3 sequence is 14 residues long. CDR1 SGHRS and CDR2 YFSETQ come from the germline V gene. V lost 0 bases, J lost 4 bases, and 10 bases lay in between. Here the CDR3 reads CASSLVAGLETQYF. The CDR3 nucleotides read TGCGCCAGCAGCTTGGTCGCAGGGTTAGAGACCCAGTACTTC.

This chain links TRBV29-1 with TRBJ2-5; the match to TRBD1 covers 7 bases. This CDR3 has 12 amino acids. Germline-derived CDR1 and CDR2 are SQVTM and ANQGSEA. The CDR3: CSVRQGEETQYF. The CDR3 DNA is TGCAGTGTACGACAGGGAGAAGAGACCCAGTACTTC.

The chain couples TRBV2 to TRBJ1-6; D is perhaps TRBD1 (5 bases). The CDR3 has 14 residues. V was cut by 7 bases and J by 5 bases, with 12 bases left in between. Germline V gene sequence: CDR1 SNHLY, CDR2 FYNNEI. For the CDR3, the DNA is TGTGCCAGCACTTCCGGGACGGATAATTCACCCCTCCACTTT. Its translation: CASTSGTDNSPLHF.

In its sample, this clonotype was seen a few times. This chain uses TRBV20-1 with TRBJ2-7, with D possibly being TRBD2 (5 bases). Trimming took off 8 bases at V and 0 bases at J, with 14 bases between the two ends. Looked up from germline, CDR1 is DFQATT and CDR2 is SNEGSKA (reference sequence). This CDR3 is 13 amino acids long. CDR3 protein: CSTGASNSYEQYF. CDR3 bases: TGCAGTACCGGCGCTAGCAACTCCTACGAGCAGTACTTC.

V is TRBV10-3 and J is TRBJ1-3; D possibly corresponds to TRBD1 (6 bases). Germline CDR1 reads ENHRY; CDR2 reads SYGVKD. CDR3 length: 17 residues. The V end was cut by 1 base, the J end by 5 bases, with 18 bases between. The chain's CDR3 is CAISEFVGRGRRNTIYF. The CDR3 region has the DNA TGTGCCATCAGTGAGTTCGTGGGCAGGGGAAGAAGAAACACCATATATTTT.

In its sample, this clonotype was seen many times. V gene TRBV29-1 combines with J gene TRBJ2-7; D might be TRBD1 or TRBD2, each matching 5 bases. This CDR3 region has 14 residues. V was clipped by 4 bases and J by 0 bases, with 13 bases between them. Germline V gene lookup returns CDR1 SQVTM and CDR2 ANQGSEA. The CDR3 is CSVGGFRDSYEQYF. The CDR3 DNA sequence: TGCAGCGTTGGAGGGTTCAGGGACTCCTACGAGCAGTACTTC.

This clonotype was counted many times. The chain links TRBV7-9 to TRBJ1-1; D gene ambiguous. The ends were cut back, 3 bases at V and 1 base at J, with 6 bases in the middle. This CDR3 has 13 residues. CDR1 and CDR2 (germline): SEHNR, FQNEAQ (reference sequence). The CDR3 coding sequence is TGTGCCAGCAGCTTGTCGCAGAACACTGAAGCTTTCTTT. It translates to CASSLSQNTEAFF.

This clonotype was counted at least ten times. The chain recombines TRBV24-1 with TRBJ1-2; D is uncertain. The germline V and J ends were trimmed by 4 bases and 3 bases, with 14 bases remaining between them. There are 15 residues in the CDR3. Per germline, CDR1 KGHDR and CDR2 SFDVKD. The CDR3, as DNA: TGTGCCACCAGTGACCCTTCTGGTGTGGACTATGGCTACACCTTC. Its translation: CATSDPSGVDYGYTF.

The table lists this clonotype with many counts. The chain employs TRBV2 and TRBJ1-2, with unresolved D. Germline V lookup: CDR1 SNHLY, CDR2 FYNNEI. The CDR3 contains 11 residues. Trimming stripped 0 bases from V and 7 bases from J, with 3 bases between. CDR3 in DNA: TGTGCCAGCAGTGAAGCAAGTGGCTACACCTTC. Amino acid sequence: CASSEASGYTF.

With respect to this clonotype: Germline is not matched at one junction end, which may reflect a read error. The rearrangement joins TRBV24-1 to TRBJ2-5; the match to TRBD1 covers 8 bases. The germline V gene encodes CDR1 KGHDR and CDR2 SFDVKD. The CDR3 runs 15 residues. CDR3 sequence (DNA): TGTGCCAGCAGTACCGGGACAGGTCACCAAGGGACCCAGTACTTC. Its translation: CASSTGTGHQGTQYF.

This clonotype showed up just a few times. V gene TRBV9 combines with J gene TRBJ2-5; 15 bases fit TRBD2. Germline CDR1 and CDR2: SGDLS and YYNGEE. The CDR3 contains 17 residues. Trimming removed 3 bases from V and 5 bases from J; junction bases left unmatched: 8. CDR3 in DNA: TGTGCCAGCAGCGATGGGACTAGCGGGGGGTTCGGGGAGACCCAGTACTTC. This codes for CASSDGTSGGFGETQYF.

The V gene is TRBV19, the J gene TRBJ1-1; 7 bases are shared with TRBD1. CDR3 length equals 14 residues. Looked up from germline, CDR1 is LNHDA and CDR2 is SQIVND (reference sequence). J gave up 0 bases and V 7 bases, and 5 bases lay outside the gene matches. The CDR3 is CASMPGQMNTEAFF. CDR3 nucleotide sequence: TGTGCCAGTATGCCGGGACAGATGAACACTGAAGCTTTCTTT.

This clonotype was seen repeatedly, ten times or more. This chain uses TRBV7-3 with TRBJ1-3, with TRBD1 as a possible D gene (6 bases). The CDR3 runs 13 residues. Trimming took 1 base from V and 11 from J, leaving 12 bases between them. The germline gives CDR1 SGHTA, CDR2 FQGTGA. DNA for the CDR3: TGTGCCAGCAGCTTAATTACAGGGACGGCCATATATTTT. Its protein product is CASSLITGTAIYF.

The chain uses TRBV20-1 and TRBJ2-7; TRBD2 might be the D (6 bases). CDR1 and CDR2 from the germline V gene are DFQATT and SNEGSKA (reference sequence). V lost 2 bases and J 0 bases, leaving 8 bases between the germline ends. There are 13 residues in the CDR3. The DNA for the CDR3 is TGCAGTGCTAGACCGACTAGCTCCTACGAGCAGTACTTC. As protein: CSARPTSSYEQYF.

The V and J genes are TRBV10-3 and TRBJ2-5; D may be TRBD2 (5 bases). Trimming removed 0 bases at V and 4 bases at J, with 15 bases between. The CDR3 is 16 amino acids. Germline CDR1 and CDR2: ENHRY and SYGVKD. CDR3 amino acids: CAISESRGSGIETQYF. The CDR3 DNA reads TGTGCCATCAGTGAGTCTCGCGGGTCGGGAATAGAGACCCAGTACTTC.

The chain links TRBV10-2 to TRBJ1-1, with 7 bases fitting TRBD1. The CDR3 is 17 amino acids. Germline V gene sequence: CDR1 WSHSY, CDR2 SAAADI. Trimming took 0 bases from V and 5 from J; bases not matched to a gene: 12. CDR3 nucleotides: TGCGCCAGCAGTGAGTCGCCCCCGACAGGGTCTGGGACTGAAGCTTTCTTT. Translated, it gives CASSESPPTGSGTEAFF.

The table lists this clonotype with many counts. The chain is built from TRBV7-2 and TRBJ1-6; D may be TRBD1 (6 bases). The length of the CDR3 is 15 residues. V was cut by 4 bases and J by 5 bases, with 12 bases left in between. Germline V gene sequence: CDR1 SGHTA, CDR2 FQGNSA. The CDR3 reads CASSSRTAHNSPLHF. The CDR3 region has the DNA TGTGCCAGCAGCTCCAGGACAGCCCATAATTCACCCCTCCACTTT.

This clonotype came up many times. The chain is built from TRBV7-6 and TRBJ1-5, with D hard to call. This CDR3 is built from 15 residues. V lost 5 bases to trimming and J lost 6 bases, with 17 bases between them. Germline CDR1 reads SGHVS; CDR2 reads FNYEAQ. This chain's CDR3 is CASSLLEGRGQPQHF. CDR3 sequence (DNA): TGTGCCAGCAGCCTACTCGAGGGTCGTGGTCAGCCCCAGCATTTT.

This clonotype turned up a few times. Here the CDR3 DNA reads TGTGCCAGTACAGATGGGCCTCCTGGGGCTTTCTTT. It translates to CASTDGPPGAFF. The chain joins TRBV19 to TRBJ1-1, with unresolved D. The germline V gene encodes CDR1 LNHDA and CDR2 SQIVND (reference sequence). The germline V and J ends were trimmed by 7 bases and 11 bases, with 17 bases remaining between them. This CDR3 contains 12 residues.

J is TRBJ1-1 and V is TRBV25-1; 7 bases are shared with TRBD1. This CDR3 comprises 14 residues. Germline CDR1 MGHDK, CDR2 SYGVNS. J gave up 4 bases and V 4 bases, and 6 bases lay outside the gene matches. CDR3 nucleotides: TGTGCCAGCAGTGCCCCAGACAGGGCCACTGAAGCTTTCTTT. Translation: CASSAPDRATEAFF.

This clonotype was recorded at least ten times. The V call is TRBV29-1, the J call TRBJ1-3, with a tentative D call TRBD1 (5 bases). Germline-derived CDR1 and CDR2 are SQVTM and ANQGSEA. The ends were cut back, 1 base at V and 4 bases at J, with 17 bases in the middle. The CDR3 is made up of 16 amino acids. As DNA, the CDR3 is TGCAGCGTTGAAGGATGGGACCCACAAACGGGAAACACCATATATTTT. Its translation: CSVEGWDPQTGNTIYF.

V is TRBV7-9 and J is TRBJ1-1; D remains ambiguous. Germline V gene data show CDR1 as SEHNR and CDR2 as FQNEAQ (reference sequence). Deletions cut 0 bases from V and 3 bases from J, with 11 bases between. CDR3 length: 15 residues. The chain's CDR3 is CASSLAVMLDTEAFF. The DNA of the CDR3 is TGTGCCAGCAGCTTAGCGGTGATGCTAGACACTGAAGCTTTCTTT.

This clonotype appeared a few times. A clone one base away is much larger, so this may be a read error. This rearrangement joins TRBV29-1 to TRBJ1-1; D is perhaps TRBD1 (6 bases). The CDR3 is 14 amino acids. CDR1 is SQVTM, CDR2 ANQGSEA, per germline. This CDR3 reads CSVDRDTSNTETFF. The DNA of the CDR3 is TGCAGCGTTGACAGGGACACCTCGAACACTGAAACTTTCTTT.

This clonotype was recorded at least ten times. The V gene is TRBV24-1, the J gene TRBJ1-1, with 10 bases identical to TRBD1. The CDR3 has 15 amino acids. Per germline, CDR1 KGHDR and CDR2 SFDVKD. After removal of 8 bases from V and 6 bases from J, the junction contained 11 bases not matched to a gene. The CDR3, as DNA: TGTGCCACCACTGGTACCGGGACAGGGGCGTCTGAAGCTTTCTTT. Its translation: CATTGTGTGASEAFF.

The sample holds a few counts of this clonotype. The DNA of the CDR3 is TGTGCCAGCAGCTGGCGCCTAGAGGGATCCGAGCAGTACTTC. This encodes CASSWRLEGSEQYF. This chain links TRBV7-9 with TRBJ2-7; a possible D gene is TRBD2 (5 bases). This CDR3 has 14 amino acids. V was trimmed by 4 bases and J by 6 bases, leaving 16 bases between them. Germline lookup yields CDR1 SEHNR and CDR2 FQNEAQ (reference sequence). Full variable domain (remainder filled in from reference TRBV7-9 and TRBJ2-7): DTGVSQNPRHKITKRGQNVTFRCDPISEHNRLYWYRQTLGQGPEFLTYFQNEAQLEKSRLLSDRFSAERPKGSFSTLEIQRTEQGDSAMYLCASSWRLEGSEQYFGPGTRLTVT.

V is TRBV12-3 or TRBV12-4 and J is TRBJ1-5; D not certain. V was cut by 8 bases and J by 0 bases, with 14 bases left in between. The CDR3 is made up of 15 amino acids. CDR3 nucleotide sequence: TGTGCCAGCGGGGAGACACCGTATAGCAATCAGCCCCAGCATTTT. It encodes CASGETPYSNQPQHF.